This TCR beta chain was sequenced during a study of spatial heterogeneity in lung cancer. Each CDR3 protein gets one entry after TCRdb re-called the 5' RACE reads with MiXCR. The sample lists about 9,800 distinct CDR3 sequences, roughly 50% occurring once. This CDR3 spans 12 amino acids. The V end was cut by 1 base, the J end by 6 bases, with 3 bases between. Sample time point: sample taken at primary tumor resection. Points from the study as a whole: Intratumoral expanded alpha and beta TCR counts were found to track tumor mutation counts. Alpha and beta chain coverage of tumor T cells was estimated at about 7% and 13%, respectively.

Details on this clonotype: Its matching antigen is unknown. This beta chain is a stray sequence in a library constructed for alpha chains; its clone size is not meaningful.

This chain uses TRBV12-3 or TRBV12-4 with TRBJ2-2; D not resolved. Specimen: lung tumor tissue, collected at surgery. This clonotype was obtained from a female donor with early-stage non-small cell lung cancer. For the CDR3, the DNA is TGTGCCAGCAGTTTAGGGGCCGGGGAGCTGTTTTTT. It yields the protein CASSLGAGELFF.